This T cell receptor beta chain came from a study of blood T cells in healthy people across ages. Many counts were recorded for this clonotype. Germline V CDR1 and CDR2: SGHDT, YYEEEE. V lost 0 bases and J 3 bases, leaving 10 bases between the germline ends. CDR3 length: 15 residues. Primed by a sample-barcoded 5' primer and a J-beta primer mix, a second PCR proceeded for about 7 to 12 cycles. TCRdb used MiXCR to reprocess the 5' RACE reads, holding one entry per CDR3 protein. The data show hundreds of thousands of distinct CDR3 sequences, about a third seen once. Material: blood. The V gene is TRBV5-6, the J gene TRBJ2-1, with a weak D call TRBD2 (5 bases). This receptor was taken from a woman aged 80 or over in good health. Here the CDR3 DNA reads TGTGCCAGCAGCTTGGCTAGCAGCGGCTACAATGAGCAGTTCTTC. Residues: CASSLASSGYNEQFF. Full variable domain (missing parts from reference TRBV5-6 and TRBJ2-1): DAGVTQSPTHLIKTRGQQVTLRCSPKSGHDTVSWYQQALGQGPQFIFQYYEEEERQRGNFPDRFSGHQFPNYSSELNVNALLLGDSALYLCASSLASSGYNEQFFGPGTRLTVL.